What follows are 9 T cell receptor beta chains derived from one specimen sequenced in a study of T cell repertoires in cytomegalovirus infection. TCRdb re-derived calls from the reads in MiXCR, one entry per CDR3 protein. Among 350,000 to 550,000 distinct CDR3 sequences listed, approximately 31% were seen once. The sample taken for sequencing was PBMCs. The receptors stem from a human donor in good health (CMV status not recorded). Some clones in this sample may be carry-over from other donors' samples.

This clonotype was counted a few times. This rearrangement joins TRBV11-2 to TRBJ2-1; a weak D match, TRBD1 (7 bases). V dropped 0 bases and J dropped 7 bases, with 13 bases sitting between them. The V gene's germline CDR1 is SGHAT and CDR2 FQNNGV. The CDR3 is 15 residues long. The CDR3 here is CASSLEAGRGNEQFF. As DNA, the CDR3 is TGTGCCAGCAGCTTAGAAGCGGGCAGGGGGAATGAGCAGTTCTTC.

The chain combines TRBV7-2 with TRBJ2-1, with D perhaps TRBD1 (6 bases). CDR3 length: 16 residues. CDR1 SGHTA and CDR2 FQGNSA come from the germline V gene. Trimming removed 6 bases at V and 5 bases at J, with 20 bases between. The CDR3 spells CASRLERDIRDNEQFF. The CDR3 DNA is TGTGCCAGCAGACTAGAACGGGACATCAGAGACAATGAGCAGTTCTTC. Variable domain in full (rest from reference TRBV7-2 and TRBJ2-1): GAGVSQSPSNKVTEKGKDVELRCDPISGHTALYWYRQSLGQGLEFLIYFQGNSAPDKSGLPSDRFSAERTGGSVSTLTIQRTQQEDSAVYLCASRLERDIRDNEQFFGPGTRLTVL.

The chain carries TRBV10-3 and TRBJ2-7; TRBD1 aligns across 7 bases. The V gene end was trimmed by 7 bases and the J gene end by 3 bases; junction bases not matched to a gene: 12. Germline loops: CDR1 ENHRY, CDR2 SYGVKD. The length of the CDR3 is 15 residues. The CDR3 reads CAIMVGRQGDYEQYF. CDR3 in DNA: TGTGCCATCATGGTGGGGAGACAGGGTGACTACGAGCAGTACTTC.

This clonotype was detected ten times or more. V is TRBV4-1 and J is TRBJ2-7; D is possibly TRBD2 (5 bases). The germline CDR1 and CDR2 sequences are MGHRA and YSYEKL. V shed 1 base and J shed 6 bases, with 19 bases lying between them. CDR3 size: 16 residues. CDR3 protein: CASSQVSSGGLREQYF. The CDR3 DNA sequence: TGCGCCAGCAGCCAAGTCTCGAGCGGAGGCTTGCGCGAGCAGTACTTC.

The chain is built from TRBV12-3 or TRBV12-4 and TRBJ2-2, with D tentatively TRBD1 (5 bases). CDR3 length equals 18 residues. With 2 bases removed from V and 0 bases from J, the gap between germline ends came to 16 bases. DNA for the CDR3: TGTGCCAGCAGTTTAAGTCGGACACAACTTGCGAACACCGGGGAGCTGTTTTTT. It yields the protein CASSLSRTQLANTGELFF.

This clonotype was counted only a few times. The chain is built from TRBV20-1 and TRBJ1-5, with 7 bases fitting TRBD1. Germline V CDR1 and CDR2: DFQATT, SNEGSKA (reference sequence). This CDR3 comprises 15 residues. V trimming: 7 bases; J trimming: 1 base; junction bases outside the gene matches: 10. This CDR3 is CSVRSLQGSNQPQHF. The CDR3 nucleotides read TGCAGTGTCAGGAGCTTACAGGGGAGCAATCAGCCCCAGCATTTT.

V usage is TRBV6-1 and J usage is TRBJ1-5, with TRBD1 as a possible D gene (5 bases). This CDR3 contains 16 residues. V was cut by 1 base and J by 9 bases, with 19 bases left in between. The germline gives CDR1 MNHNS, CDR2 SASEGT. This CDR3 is CASSEGGVSPGRPQHF. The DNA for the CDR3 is TGTGCCAGCAGTGAAGGGGGGGTTTCCCCGGGACGGCCCCAGCATTTT.

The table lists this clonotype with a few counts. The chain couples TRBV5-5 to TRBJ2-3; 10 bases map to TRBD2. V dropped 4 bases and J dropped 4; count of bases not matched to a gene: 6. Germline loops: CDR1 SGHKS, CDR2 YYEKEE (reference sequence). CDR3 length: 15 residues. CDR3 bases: TGTGCCAGCAGCCCCGGGACTAGCGAGGCAGATACGCAGTATTTT. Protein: CASSPGTSEADTQYF.

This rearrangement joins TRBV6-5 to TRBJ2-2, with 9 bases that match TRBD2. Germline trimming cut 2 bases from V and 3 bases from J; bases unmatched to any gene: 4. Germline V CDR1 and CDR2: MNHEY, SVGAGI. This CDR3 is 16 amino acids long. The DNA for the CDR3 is TGTGCCAGCAGTTACCTCCTAGCGGGGCACACCGGGGAGCTGTTTTTT. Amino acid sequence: CASSYLLAGHTGELFF.